The TCR beta chain described here comes from a study of T cell repertoires in cytomegalovirus infection. The wider study: The authors relied on CMV epitopes, both recently identified HLA-C-restricted and well-studied HLA-B-restricted. In public TCR beta signatures, there were indications of both CMV infection and matching HLA type.

Concerning this clonotype: The antigen is not known.

One entry per CDR3 protein, called by TCRdb with MiXCR from the reads. The sample has around 310,000 distinct CDR3 sequences; almost 30% are singletons. This CDR3 contains 12 residues. Trimming cost V 7 bases and J 13 bases; bases outside gene matches: 10. General observations from the study: CMV-specific TCR beta clonotypes restricted by HLA-C dominated the ex vivo response.

The TCR was taken from a human donor in good health (CMV status not recorded). Some clones in this sample may be carry-over from other donors' samples. This specimen was cultured PBMCs, taken from culture after CMV antigen stimulation. This chain joins TRBV12-3 or TRBV12-4 and TRBJ2-1, with 7 bases matching TRBD1. The CDR3 DNA reads TGTGCCAGCACTCCCGGGACAGTAATACAGTTCTTC. It translates to CASTPGTVIQFF.